The rows below give T cell receptor beta chains drawn from one sample of a study of memory CD4+ T cells and cytomegalovirus serostatus. Repertoires were generated with immunoSEQ multiplex PCR, while TCRdb's copy carries only in-frame clones and drops some. This sample yields over 25,000 clones, of which about 78% are seen a single time; approximately 1% belongs to the top ten. Material: memory CD4+ T cells from blood. The receptors shown here come from an adult in good health and CMV-seronegative. CDR3s include the opening cysteine and the closing phenylalanine or tryptophan. The order of the fields is CDR3 protein, CDR3 DNA, V gene, J gene, clone size, D gene. D genes are given only for firm matches. Clone size is shown for a subset of rows, as once, few, many or a class of expanded clone.

cdr3_aa: CASSLAGHYNSPLHF
cdr3_nt: TGCGCCAGCAGCTTGGCGGGACACTATAATTCACCCCTCCACTTT
v_call: TRBV5-1
j_call: TRBJ1-6
clone_size: .
d_call: .

cdr3_aa: CASTGLSFGYTF
cdr3_nt: TGTGCCAGTACGGGACTGTCTTTTGGCTACACCTTC
v_call: TRBV19
j_call: TRBJ1-2
clone_size: .
d_call: .

cdr3_aa: CASIPTTGALRTEAFF
cdr3_nt: TGTGCCAGTATCCCGACGACAGGGGCGTTGCGGACTGAAGCTTTCTTT
v_call: TRBV19
j_call: TRBJ1-1
clone_size: .
d_call: TRBD1

cdr3_aa: CASSSRTGGAYEQYF
cdr3_nt: TGCGCCAGCAGTTCCCGGACAGGTGGCGCCTACGAGCAGTACTTC
v_call: TRBV10-2
j_call: TRBJ2-7
clone_size: .
d_call: TRBD1

cdr3_aa: CASSLDRNQPQHF
cdr3_nt: TGTGCCAGCAGCCTGGACAGAAATCAGCCCCAGCATTTT
v_call: TRBV6-5
j_call: TRBJ1-5
clone_size: once
d_call: .

cdr3_aa: CASSLTELNTEAFF
cdr3_nt: TGTGCCAGCAGCTTAACAGAGTTGAACACTGAAGCTTTCTTT
v_call: TRBV7-8
j_call: TRBJ1-1
clone_size: once
d_call: .

cdr3_aa: CASSLGSGSGDTQYF
cdr3_nt: TGCGCCAGCAGCCTGGGTAGCGGGAGTGGTGATACGCAGTATTTT
v_call: TRBV4-1
j_call: TRBJ2-3
clone_size: .
d_call: TRBD2

cdr3_aa: CASSTGPLEQYF
cdr3_nt: TGTGCCAGCTCAACCGGGCCCCTTGAGCAGTACTTC
v_call: TRBV18
j_call: TRBJ2-7
clone_size: .
d_call: .

cdr3_aa: CASRGNTIYF
cdr3_nt: TGTGCCAGCAGGGGAAACACCATATATTTT
v_call: TRBV28
j_call: TRBJ1-3
clone_size: .
d_call: .

cdr3_aa: CASSPSGGNYEQYF
cdr3_nt: TGTGCCAGCAGTCCTAGCGGGGGGAACTACGAGCAGTACTTC
v_call: TRBV7-6
j_call: TRBJ2-7
clone_size: .
d_call: TRBD2